This TCR beta chain is from a study of vaccination and CD4 T cells after COVID-19. The overall study: Researchers treated cells with overlapping spike peptides taken from SARS-CoV-2, HCoV-NL63, HCoV-OC43 and HCoV-229E.

V lost 0 bases, J lost 14 bases, and 10 bases stayed unmatched. The CDR3 length is 15 residues. From germline, CDR1 is MNHNS and CDR2 SASEGT. The treatment is: roughly ten-day PBMC culture with coronavirus spike peptide pools or control peptides (ViraFEST assay). Expansion of antigen-specific T cells with peptide pools by ViraFEST preceded sequencing of TCRs. Convalescent patients tested SARS-CoV-2 PCR positive from March to December 2020, before Alpha, Beta and Delta emerged. Comments on this clonotype: Antigen specificity is unknown.

Cultured CD4+ T cell DNA was sequenced using the Oncomine TCR Beta short-read assay. Cultured CD4+ T cells yielded the extracted genomic DNA. A single record per CDR3 protein comes from TCRdb applying MiXCR to the PCR reads. The table records over 8,500 distinct CDR3 sequences, roughly 60% of them present only once. The chain recombines TRBV6-1 with TRBJ1-6; 7 bases align to TRBD1. This TCR was sampled from a human donor who had recovered from COVID-19. Sequencing was performed on CD4+ T cells from blood, cultured in vitro. CDR3 bases: TGTGCCAGCAGTGAAGCGCTCCCGGGACAGCAGACCCTCCACTTT. It encodes CASSEALPGQQTLHF.